The 15 T cell receptor beta chains in this list originate from one sample, sequenced in a study of identifying expanded T cells in peripheral blood. The data were produced by immunoSEQ multiplex PCR, yet TCRdb's version contains in-frame clones alone and is incomplete. The table has 60,000 to 70,000 clones, approximately 80% seen once. Sequenced input: blood. The receptors here all came from a person between 18 and 75 years old in good health.

The V call is TRBV29-1, the J call TRBJ2-1, with TRBD2 matching over 7 bases. CDR1 and CDR2 from the germline V gene are SQVTM and ANQGSEA. This CDR3 is 12 amino acids long. V trimming: 6 bases; J trimming: 4 bases; junction bases outside the gene matches: 3. As DNA, the CDR3 is TGCAGCGTCAAAGCGGGGTACAATGAGCAGTTCTTC. Its translation: CSVKAGYNEQFF.

The V call is TRBV18, the J call TRBJ1-2, with a possible D match to TRBD1 (6 bases). The CDR3 spans 15 residues. Trimming stripped 5 bases from V and 3 bases from J, with 16 bases between. Germline CDR1 and CDR2: KGHSH and LQKENI. The CDR3 DNA is TGTGCCAGCTCATCAACAGGGAATTCAGACTATGGCTACACCTTC. It translates to CASSSTGNSDYGYTF.

V usage is TRBV5-8 and J usage is TRBJ2-2; tentatively, D is TRBD1 (5 bases). CDR3 length equals 17 residues. Germline-derived CDR1 and CDR2 are SGHTS and YDEGEE. The germline V and J ends were trimmed by 0 bases and 1 base, with 13 bases remaining between them. CDR3 region: CASSLDKGFRNTGELFF. Here the CDR3 DNA reads TGTGCCAGCAGCTTGGATAAGGGGTTCCGGAACACCGGGGAGCTGTTTTTT.

The J gene is TRBJ2-5, the V gene TRBV30; D remains unclear. CDR3 size: 12 residues. Trimming shortened V by 2 bases and J by 2 bases, and 6 bases separated the two germline ends. Looked up from germline, CDR1 is GTSNPN and CDR2 is SVGIG (reference sequence). The DNA of the CDR3 is TGTGCCTGGAGTCGCTTACAAGAGACCCAGTACTTC. This encodes CAWSRLQETQYF.

This clone was seen only a few times. The chain recombines TRBV27 with TRBJ1-4, with D possibly TRBD1 on 5 matching bases. The CDR3 is 14 residues long. Between the trimmed V and J ends, which lost 3 bases and 3 bases, there was a span of 8 bases. Germline V gene sequence: CDR1 MNHEY, CDR2 SMNVEV (reference sequence). The CDR3 bases are TGTGCCAGCAGTTTGTGGGGCCCTAATGAAAAACTGTTTTTT. Translating gives CASSLWGPNEKLFF. Complete variable domain (other parts from reference TRBV27 and TRBJ1-4): EAQVTQNPRYLITVTGKKLTVTCSQNMNHEYMSWYRQDPGLGLRQIYYSMNVEVTDKGDVPEGYKVSRKEKRNFPLILESPSPNQTSLYFCASSLWGPNEKLFFGSGTQLSVL.

The chain couples TRBV5-4 to TRBJ2-1; no definite D call. From germline, CDR1 is SGHNT and CDR2 YYREEE (reference sequence). This CDR3 has 13 residues. Trimming removed 1 base at V and 7 bases at J, with 9 bases between. The CDR3 DNA is TGTGCCAGCAGCTTGAACCCTGCAAATGAGCAGTTCTTC. Translating it yields CASSLNPANEQFF.

The chain combines TRBV9 with TRBJ1-5, with a possible D match to TRBD1 (5 bases). The V end was cut by 2 bases, the J end by 0 bases, with 9 bases between. This CDR3 is built from 15 residues. Germline CDR1 and CDR2: SGDLS and YYNGEE. CDR3 sequence (DNA): TGTGCCAGCAGCGTTGACAGCTATAGCAATCAGCCCCAGCATTTT. Translating gives CASSVDSYSNQPQHF.

The chain links TRBV5-1 to TRBJ2-1, with TRBD2 identical over 10 bases. CDR3 size: 16 residues. V trimming: 2 bases; J trimming: 6 bases; junction bases outside the gene matches: 8. Germline CDR1 and CDR2: SGHRS and YFSETQ. The CDR3 region has the DNA TGCGCCAGCAGCTTCGGTAGCGGGGGGTCGACCAATGAGCAGTTCTTC. It specifies CASSFGSGGSTNEQFF.

The gene calls are TRBV11-2 and TRBJ1-1; D not certain. The ends were cut back, 4 bases at V and 1 base at J, with 10 bases in the middle. Per the germline V gene, CDR1 is SGHAT and CDR2 is FQNNGV. The CDR3 is made up of 14 amino acids. The CDR3 here is CASSSTRQNTEAFF. The CDR3 DNA is TGTGCCAGCAGCTCGACAAGACAGAACACTGAAGCTTTCTTT. Full variable domain (remainder filled in from reference TRBV11-2 and TRBJ1-1): EAGVAQSPRYKIIEKRQSVAFWCNPISGHATLYWYQQILGQGPKLLIQFQNNGVVDDSQLPKDRFSAERLKGVDSTLKIQPAKLEDSAVYLCASSSTRQNTEAFFGQGTRLTVV.

This chain joins TRBV18 and TRBJ2-5; 9 nucleotides agree with TRBD2. The length of the CDR3 is 17 residues. The germline V gene has CDR1 KGHSH and CDR2 LQKENI. The V segment lost 6 bases and the J segment 1 base; nucleotides outside the gene matches: 12. The CDR3 sequence is CASSQKLLAGRQETQYF. Written as DNA, the CDR3 is TGTGCCAGCTCCCAGAAATTACTAGCGGGCCGCCAAGAGACCCAGTACTTC. Full variable domain (outside the CDR3, taken from reference TRBV18 and TRBJ2-5): NAGVMQNPRHLVRRRGQEARLRCSPMKGHSHVYWYRQLPEEGLKFMVYLQKENIIDESGMPKERFSAEFPKEGPSILRIQQVVRGDSAAYFCASSQKLLAGRQETQYFGPGTRLLVL.

The chain couples TRBV10-1 to TRBJ1-2; TRBD1 might be the D (5 bases). The V end was cut by 8 bases, the J end by 3 bases, with 16 bases between. The CDR3 loop spans 14 amino acids. Germline lookup yields CDR1 WNHNN and CDR2 SYGVQD (reference sequence). The CDR3 region has the DNA TGCGCCAGCGAAGAGGGGTCCCGGGACTATGGCTACACCTTC. Encoded protein: CASEEGSRDYGYTF.

The chain carries TRBV30 and TRBJ2-5; 10 bases agree with TRBD2. The CDR3 runs to 15 residues. The V gene's germline CDR1 is GTSNPN and CDR2 SVGIG (reference sequence). Unmatched junction bases numbered 1, after V lost 0 bases and J lost 0 bases. CDR3 nucleotides: TGTGCCTGGAGTGTAACTAGCGGGAACCAAGAGACCCAGTACTTC. It codes for CAWSVTSGNQETQYF.

CDR3 protein: CASSPSLPSTSVSEQFF. The CDR3 DNA reads as TGCGCCAGCAGCCCCTCCCTTCCTTCGACTAGCGTGAGTGAGCAGTTCTTC. The chain uses TRBV5-1 and TRBJ2-1; 8 bases fit TRBD2. Per the germline V gene, CDR1 is SGHRS and CDR2 is YFSETQ. The CDR3 extends over 17 amino acids. V was clipped by 4 bases and J by 9 bases; unmatched bases: 18.

The chain links TRBV5-1 to TRBJ1-2, with TRBD1 identical over 9 bases. Trimming took 4 bases from V and 4 from J; bases not matched to a gene: 14. Germline V gene sequence: CDR1 SGHRS, CDR2 YFSETQ. This CDR3 comprises 17 residues. CDR3 in amino acids: CASSPGTGRIRSYGYTF. CDR3 sequence (DNA): TGCGCCAGCAGCCCCGGGACAGGGAGGATTCGAAGCTATGGCTACACCTTC.

In this sample, this clone turned up once. The chain links TRBV30 to TRBJ1-5; maybe TRBD1 (5 bases). Trimming pared 3 bases from V and 1 base from J, leaving 10 bases between. The CDR3 length is 14 residues. Germline CDR1 and CDR2: GTSNPN and SVGIG (reference sequence). As DNA, the CDR3 is TGTGCCTGGAGCCCGGGGGGAAGCAATCAGCCCCAGCATTTT. Translated, it gives CAWSPGGSNQPQHF.